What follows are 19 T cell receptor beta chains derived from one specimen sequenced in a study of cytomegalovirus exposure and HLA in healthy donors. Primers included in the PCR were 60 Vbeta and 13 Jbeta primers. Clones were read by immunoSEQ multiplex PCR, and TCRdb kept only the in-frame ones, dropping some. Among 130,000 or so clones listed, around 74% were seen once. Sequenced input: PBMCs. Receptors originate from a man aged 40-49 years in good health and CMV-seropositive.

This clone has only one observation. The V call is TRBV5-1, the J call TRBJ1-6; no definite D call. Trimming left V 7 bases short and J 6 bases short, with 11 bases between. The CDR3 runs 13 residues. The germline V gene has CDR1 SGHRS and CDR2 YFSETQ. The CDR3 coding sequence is TGCGCCAGCGCTCTAGATCCTAATTCACCCCTCCACTTT. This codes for CASALDPNSPLHF.

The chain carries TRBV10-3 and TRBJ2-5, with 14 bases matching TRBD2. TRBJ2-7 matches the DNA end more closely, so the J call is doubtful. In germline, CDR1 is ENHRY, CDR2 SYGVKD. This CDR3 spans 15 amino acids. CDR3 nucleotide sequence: TGTGCCATCAGGGGGACTAGCGGGGGATCCTACGAGCAGTACTTC. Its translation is CAIRGTSGGSYEQYF.

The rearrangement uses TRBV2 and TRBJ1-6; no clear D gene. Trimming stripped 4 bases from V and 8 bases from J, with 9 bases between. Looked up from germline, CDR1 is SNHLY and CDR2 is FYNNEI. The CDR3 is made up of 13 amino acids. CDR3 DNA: TGTGCCAGCAGTGGAGGGCCGGATTCACCCCTCCACTTT. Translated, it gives CASSGGPDSPLHF.

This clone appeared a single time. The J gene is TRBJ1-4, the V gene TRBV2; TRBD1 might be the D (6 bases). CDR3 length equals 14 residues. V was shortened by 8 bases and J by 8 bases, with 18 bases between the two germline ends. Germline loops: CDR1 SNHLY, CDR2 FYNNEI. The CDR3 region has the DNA TGTGCCAGCGAAAAGGGGGGGCCCCGCGAAAAACTGTTTTTT. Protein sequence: CASEKGGPREKLFF.

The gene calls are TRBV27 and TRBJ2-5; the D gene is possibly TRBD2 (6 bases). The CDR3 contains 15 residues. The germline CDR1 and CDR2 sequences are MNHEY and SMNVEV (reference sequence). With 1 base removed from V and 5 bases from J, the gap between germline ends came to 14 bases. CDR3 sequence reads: CASSLYDGRGETQYF. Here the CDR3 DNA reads TGTGCCAGCAGTTTATACGACGGGAGAGGTGAGACCCAGTACTTC.

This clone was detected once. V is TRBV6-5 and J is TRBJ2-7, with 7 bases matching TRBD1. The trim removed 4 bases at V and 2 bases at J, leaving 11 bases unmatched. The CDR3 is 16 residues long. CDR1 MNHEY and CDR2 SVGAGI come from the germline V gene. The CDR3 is CASSFASGTATYEQYF. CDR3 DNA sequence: TGTGCCAGCAGTTTTGCTTCCGGGACAGCGACCTACGAGCAGTACTTC.

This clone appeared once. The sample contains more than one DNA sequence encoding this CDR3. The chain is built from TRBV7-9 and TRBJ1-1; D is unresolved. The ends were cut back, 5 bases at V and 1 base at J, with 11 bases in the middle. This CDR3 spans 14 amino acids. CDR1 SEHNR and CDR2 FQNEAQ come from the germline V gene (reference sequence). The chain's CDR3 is CASSPFAGNTEAFF. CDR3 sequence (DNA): TGTGCCAGCAGCCCGTTCGCCGGGAACACTGAAGCTTTCTTT.

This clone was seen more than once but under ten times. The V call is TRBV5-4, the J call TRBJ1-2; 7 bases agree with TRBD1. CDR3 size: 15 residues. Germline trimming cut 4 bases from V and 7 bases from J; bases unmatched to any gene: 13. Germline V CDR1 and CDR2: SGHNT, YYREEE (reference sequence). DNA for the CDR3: TGTGCCAGCAGCCAAATAACTACAGGGGCTGGTGGCTACACCTTC. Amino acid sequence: CASSQITTGAGGYTF.

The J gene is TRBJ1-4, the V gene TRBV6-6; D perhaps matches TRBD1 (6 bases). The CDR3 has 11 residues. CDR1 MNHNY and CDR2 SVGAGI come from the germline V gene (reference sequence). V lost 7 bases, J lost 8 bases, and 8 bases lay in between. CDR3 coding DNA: TGTGCCAGCACCCAGGGGGAAAAACTGTTTTTT. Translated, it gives CASTQGEKLFF.

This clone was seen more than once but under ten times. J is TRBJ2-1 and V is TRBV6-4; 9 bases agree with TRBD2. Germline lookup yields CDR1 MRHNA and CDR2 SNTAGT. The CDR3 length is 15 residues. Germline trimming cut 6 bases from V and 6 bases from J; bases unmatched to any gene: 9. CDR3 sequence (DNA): TGTGCCAGCAGCCCCCTAGCGGGACCCTCCAATGAGCAGTTCTTC. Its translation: CASSPLAGPSNEQFF.

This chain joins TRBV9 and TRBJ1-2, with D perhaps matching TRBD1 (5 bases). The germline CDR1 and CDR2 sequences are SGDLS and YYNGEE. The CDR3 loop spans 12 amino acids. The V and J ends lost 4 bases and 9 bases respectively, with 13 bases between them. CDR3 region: CASSLSGGSYTF. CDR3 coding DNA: TGTGCCAGCAGCCTAAGCGGGGGAAGCTACACCTTC. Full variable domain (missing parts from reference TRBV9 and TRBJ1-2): DSGVTQTPKHLITATGQRVTLRCSPRSGDLSVYWYQQSLDQGLQFLIQYYNGEERAKGNILERFSAQQFPDLHSELNLSSLELGDSALYFCASSLSGGSYTFGSGTRLTVV.

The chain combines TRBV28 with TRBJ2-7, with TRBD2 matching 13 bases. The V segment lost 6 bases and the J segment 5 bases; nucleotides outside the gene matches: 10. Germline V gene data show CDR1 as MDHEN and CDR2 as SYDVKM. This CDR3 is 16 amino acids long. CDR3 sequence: CASSSGGLAGVNEQYF. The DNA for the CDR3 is TGTGCCAGCAGCTCGGGCGGACTAGCGGGAGTGAACGAGCAGTACTTC.

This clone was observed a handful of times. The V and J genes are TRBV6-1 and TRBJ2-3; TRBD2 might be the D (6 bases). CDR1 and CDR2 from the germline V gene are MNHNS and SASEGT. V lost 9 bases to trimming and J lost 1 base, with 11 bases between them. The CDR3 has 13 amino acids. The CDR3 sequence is CASSREGTDTQYF. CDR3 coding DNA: TGTGCCAGTTCCAGGGAGGGCACAGATACGCAGTATTTT.

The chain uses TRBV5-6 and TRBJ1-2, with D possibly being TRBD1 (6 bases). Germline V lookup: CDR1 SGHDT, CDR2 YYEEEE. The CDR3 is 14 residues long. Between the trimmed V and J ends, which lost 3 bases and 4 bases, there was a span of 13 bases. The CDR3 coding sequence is TGTGCCAGCAGCTACCAGGGGAAGGCCTATGGCTACACCTTC. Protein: CASSYQGKAYGYTF.

CDR3 loop: CASSLVVTGEQYF. The CDR3 DNA reads as TGCGCCAGCAGCTTGGTAGTCACAGGTGAGCAGTACTTC. The V call is TRBV5-1, the J call TRBJ2-7; tentatively, D is TRBD1 (5 bases). CDR1 and CDR2 from the germline V gene are SGHRS and YFSETQ. The germline V and J ends were trimmed by 0 bases and 7 bases, with 11 bases remaining between them. There are 13 residues in the CDR3.

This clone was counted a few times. The CDR3 reads CASSFQGSDTQYF. In DNA form, the CDR3 reads TGTGCCAGCAGTTTCCAGGGTTCAGATACGCAGTATTTT. The chain couples TRBV6-5 to TRBJ2-3, with D possibly being TRBD1 (5 bases). The V gene lost 4 bases and the J gene lost 4 bases, with 9 bases spanning the gap. The CDR3 covers 13 residues. CDR1 and CDR2 from the germline V gene are MNHEY and SVGAGI.

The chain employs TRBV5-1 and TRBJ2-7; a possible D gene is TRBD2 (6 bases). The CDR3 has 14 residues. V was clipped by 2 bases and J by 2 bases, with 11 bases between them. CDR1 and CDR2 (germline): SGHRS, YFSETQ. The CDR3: CASSLRESAYEQYF. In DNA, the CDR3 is TGCGCCAGCAGCTTACGGGAGTCGGCCTACGAGCAGTACTTC. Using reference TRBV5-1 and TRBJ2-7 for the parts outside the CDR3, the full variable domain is KAGVTQTPRYLIKTRGQQVTLSCSPISGHRSVSWYQQTPGQGLQFLFEYFSETQRNKGNFPGRFSGRQFSNSRSEMNVSTLELGDSALYLCASSLRESAYEQYFGPGTRLTVT.

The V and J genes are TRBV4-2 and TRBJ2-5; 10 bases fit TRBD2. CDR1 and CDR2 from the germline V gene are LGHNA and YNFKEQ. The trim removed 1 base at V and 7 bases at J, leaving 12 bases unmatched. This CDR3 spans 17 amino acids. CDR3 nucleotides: TGTGCCAGCAGCCAAGTAGCGGGGGGTCTCAGCCAGGTGACCCAGTACTTC. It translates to CASSQVAGGLSQVTQYF.

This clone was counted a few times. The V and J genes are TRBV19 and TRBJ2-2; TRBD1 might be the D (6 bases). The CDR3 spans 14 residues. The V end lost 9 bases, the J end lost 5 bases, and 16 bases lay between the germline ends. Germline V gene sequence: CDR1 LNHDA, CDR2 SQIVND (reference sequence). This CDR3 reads CASRFRGVTGELFF. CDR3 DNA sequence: TGTGCCAGCCGTTTCAGGGGAGTTACCGGGGAGCTGTTTTTT.